This TCR beta chain was found in a study of blood T cell repertoires in COVID-19. Study-wide context: Acute and convalescent COVID-19 samples came from the United States, Italy and Spain.

The trim removed 6 bases at V and 6 bases at J, leaving 4 bases unmatched. From germline, CDR1 is MDHEN and CDR2 SYDVKM. The CDR3 runs to 13 residues. The method was immunoSEQ multiplex PCR; TCRdb's version includes in-frame clones alone and lacks a portion of them. This sample has around 250,000 clones, with around 93% found just once. The sequenced material came from PBMCs or T cells enriched from blood (not recorded which). The sequence derives from a middle-aged man who had been exposed to COVID-19. The V gene is TRBV28, the J gene TRBJ2-2, with 7 bases fitting TRBD1. CDR3 nucleotides: TGTGCCAGCAGACCGACAGGGCCCGGGGAGCTGTTTTTT. Protein sequence: CASRPTGPGELFF. Looking up the rest from reference TRBV28 and TRBJ2-2 gives the full variable domain: DVKVTQSSRYLVKRTGEKVFLECVQDMDHENMFWYRQDPGLGLRLIYFSYDVKMKEKGDIPEGYSVSREKKERFSLILESASTNQTSMYLCASRPTGPGELFFGEGSRLTVL.